The clone carrying this T cell receptor beta chain has a single count. The target antigen is unknown. RNA transcripts were the source from which TCR beta CDR3 regions were amplified. The first-round RT-PCR employed HTBI primers together with the Qiagen OneStep RT-PCR kit. A multiplex PCR was then performed as the second round. TCRdb used MiXCR to reprocess the multiplex PCR reads, holding one entry per CDR3 protein. The repertoire has 900,000 to 1,200,000 distinct CDR3 sequences, 35% to 45% of them found once; the top ten carry roughly 11%. This sample is part of a study of Graves' ophthalmopathy and Graves' hyperthyroidism. Patients with other autoimmune diseases, uncontrolled infections, pregnancy or lactation were excluded. The diagnostic workup employed clinical symptoms, serum thyroxine, TRAb, thyroid ultrasound and orbital computed tomography. Study-level points and caveats: Blood also harbored most expanded thyroid clonotypes above 0.001 frequency. With roughly 65% sensitivity and 72.22% specificity, the model predicted ophthalmopathy progression.

In germline, CDR1 is SGHDN, CDR2 FVKESK. The CDR3 consists of 14 residues. V shed 1 base, J shed 4 bases, and the junction held 2 bases outside the gene matches. The TCR originated in an adult man with Graves' hyperthyroidism. The chain uses TRBV14 and TRBJ2-5; 8 bases align to TRBD2. The sequenced material came from peripheral blood or thyroid tissue (not recorded which). For the CDR3, the DNA is TGTGCCAGCAGCCAAGTCGGGGGGGCAGAGACCCAGTACTTC. It is translated as CASSQVGGAETQYF.